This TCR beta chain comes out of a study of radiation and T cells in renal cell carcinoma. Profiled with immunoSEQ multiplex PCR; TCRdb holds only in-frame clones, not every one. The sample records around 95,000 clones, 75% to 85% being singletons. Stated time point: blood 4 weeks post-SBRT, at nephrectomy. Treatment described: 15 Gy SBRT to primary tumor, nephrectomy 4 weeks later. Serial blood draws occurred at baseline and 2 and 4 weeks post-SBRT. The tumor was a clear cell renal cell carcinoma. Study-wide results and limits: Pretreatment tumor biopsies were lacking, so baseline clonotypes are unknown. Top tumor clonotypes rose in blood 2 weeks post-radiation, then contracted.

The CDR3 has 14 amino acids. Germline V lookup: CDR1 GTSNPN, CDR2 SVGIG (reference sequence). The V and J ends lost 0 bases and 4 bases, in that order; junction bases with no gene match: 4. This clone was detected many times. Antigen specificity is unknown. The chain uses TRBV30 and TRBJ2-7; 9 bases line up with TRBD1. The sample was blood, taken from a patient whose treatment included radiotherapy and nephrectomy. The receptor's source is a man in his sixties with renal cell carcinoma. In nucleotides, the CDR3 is TGTGCCTGGAGTGTACAACAGGGGGCATACGAGCAGTACTTC. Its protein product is CAWSVQQGAYEQYF. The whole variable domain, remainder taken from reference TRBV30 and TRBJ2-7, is SQTIHQWPATLVQPVGSPLSLECTVEGTSNPNLYWYRQAAGRGLQLLFYSVGIGQISSEVPQNLSASRPQDRQFILSSKKLLLSDSGFYLCAWSVQQGAYEQYFGPGTRLTVT.